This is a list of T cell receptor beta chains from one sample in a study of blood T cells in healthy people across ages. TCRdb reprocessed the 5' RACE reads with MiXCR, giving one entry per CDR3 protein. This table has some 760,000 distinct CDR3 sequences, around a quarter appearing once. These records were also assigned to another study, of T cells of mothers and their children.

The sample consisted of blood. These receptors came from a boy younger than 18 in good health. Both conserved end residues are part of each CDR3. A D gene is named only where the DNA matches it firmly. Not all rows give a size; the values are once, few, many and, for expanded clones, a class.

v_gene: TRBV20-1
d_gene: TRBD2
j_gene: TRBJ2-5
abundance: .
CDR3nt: TGCAGTGCTACGACAACTAGCGGGGGTGGGGAGACCCAGTACTTC
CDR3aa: CSATTTSGGGETQYF

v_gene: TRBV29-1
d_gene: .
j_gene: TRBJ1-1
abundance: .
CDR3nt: TGCAGCGTTGAATATTCCCCGATCCTTAACACTGAAGCTTTCTTT
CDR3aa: CSVEYSPILNTEAFF

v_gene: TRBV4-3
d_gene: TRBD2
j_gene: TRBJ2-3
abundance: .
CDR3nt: TGCGCCAGCAGCTACATCGGACTAGCGAGCACAGATACGCAGTATTTT
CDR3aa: CASSYIGLASTDTQYF

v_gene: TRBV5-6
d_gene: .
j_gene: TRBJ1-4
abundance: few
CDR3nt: TGTGCCAGCAATCTATTCGGGCGTCGCCGAAAAGGGGAAAAACTGTTTTTT
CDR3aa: CASNLFGRRRKGEKLFF

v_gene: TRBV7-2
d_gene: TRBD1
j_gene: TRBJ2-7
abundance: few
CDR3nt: TGTGCCAGCAGCTGGGGTACCCGAGACAGGGAAGGGTACGAGCAGTACTTC
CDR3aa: CASSWGTRDREGYEQYF

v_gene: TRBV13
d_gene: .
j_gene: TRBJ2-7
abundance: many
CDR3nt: TGTGCCAGCAGCTTAGGCCGGGGCAGAGAGCAGTACTTC
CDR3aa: CASSLGRGREQYF

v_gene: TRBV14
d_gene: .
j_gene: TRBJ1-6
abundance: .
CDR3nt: TGTGCCAGCAGCGCGACAGGTTTAGCCCCCCACTTT
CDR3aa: CASSATGLAPHF

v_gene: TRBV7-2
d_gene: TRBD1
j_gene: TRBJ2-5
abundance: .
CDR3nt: TGTGCCAGCAGCTTAGCCGGGACAGGGTCCGAGACCCAGTACTTC
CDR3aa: CASSLAGTGSETQYF

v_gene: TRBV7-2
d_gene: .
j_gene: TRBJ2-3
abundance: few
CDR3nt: TGTGCCAGCAGCCGCATCCCCTCCGATACGCAGTATTTT
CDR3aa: CASSRIPSDTQYF

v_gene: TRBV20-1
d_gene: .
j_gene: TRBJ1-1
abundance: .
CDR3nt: TGCAGTGCTGTTAGAGCTTGGGGTCCCACTGAAGCTTTCTTT
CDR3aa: CSAVRAWGPTEAFF

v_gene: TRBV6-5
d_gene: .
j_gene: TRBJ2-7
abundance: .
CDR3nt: TGTGCCAGCAGTTACCGGGGCTCCGCTAGGGGCCTTACCTACGAGCAGTACTTC
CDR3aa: CASSYRGSARGLTYEQYF

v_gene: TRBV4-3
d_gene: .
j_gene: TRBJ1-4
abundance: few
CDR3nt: TGCGCCAGCAGCCATACGACGGGGCGTAGTGAAAAACTGTTTTTT
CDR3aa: CASSHTTGRSEKLFF

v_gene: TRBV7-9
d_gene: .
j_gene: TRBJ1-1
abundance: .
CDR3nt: TGTGCCAGCAGCCCCCTCGGCCAGAGAGACACTGAAGCTTTCTTT
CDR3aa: CASSPLGQRDTEAFF

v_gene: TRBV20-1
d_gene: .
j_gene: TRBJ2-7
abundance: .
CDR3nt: TGCAGTGCCCAGGGACCTGTCGAGCAGTACTTC
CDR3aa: CSAQGPVEQYF

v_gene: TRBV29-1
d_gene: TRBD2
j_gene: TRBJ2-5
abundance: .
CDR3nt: TGCAGCGTTGAAGTTCTGGGGCGGGGAGGGAGTTCAGGGACCCAGTACTTC
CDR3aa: CSVEVLGRGGSSGTQYF

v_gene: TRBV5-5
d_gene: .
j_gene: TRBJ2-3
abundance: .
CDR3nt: TGTGCCAGCAGCTTGGCCTCAGGACAACTCACAGATACGCAGTATTTT
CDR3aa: CASSLASGQLTDTQYF

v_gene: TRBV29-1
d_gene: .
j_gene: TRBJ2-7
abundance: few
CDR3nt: TGCGGCGTTGGGGAGGAGGGCTACGAGCAGTACTTC
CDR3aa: CGVGEEGYEQYF

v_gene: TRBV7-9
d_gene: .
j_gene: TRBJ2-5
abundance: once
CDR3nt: TGTGCCGGCCAGGGAGTCGAGGAGACCCAGTACTTC
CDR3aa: CAGQGVEETQYF

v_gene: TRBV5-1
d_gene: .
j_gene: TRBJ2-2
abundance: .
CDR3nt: TGCGCCAGCAGCTCCAGCCGAGCCACCGGGGAGCTGTTTTTT
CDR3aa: CASSSSRATGELFF

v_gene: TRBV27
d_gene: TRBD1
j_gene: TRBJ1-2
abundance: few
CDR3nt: TGTGCCAGCAGTTTGTACCCAGGGGGGGACTATGGCTACACCTTC
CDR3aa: CASSLYPGGDYGYTF

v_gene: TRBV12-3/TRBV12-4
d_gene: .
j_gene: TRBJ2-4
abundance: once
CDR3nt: TGTGCCAGCAGTCCACGGGCCAAAAACATTCAGTACTTC
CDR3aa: CASSPRAKNIQYF

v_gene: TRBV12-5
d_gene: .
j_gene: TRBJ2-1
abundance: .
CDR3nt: TGTGCTAGTGGTTTGGTAGACAGCAACAATGAGCAGTTCTTC
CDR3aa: CASGLVDSNNEQFF

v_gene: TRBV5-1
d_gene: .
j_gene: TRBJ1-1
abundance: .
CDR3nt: TGCGCCAGCAGCGAATCTGCCAGGGACACTGAAGCTTTCTTT
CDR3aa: CASSESARDTEAFF

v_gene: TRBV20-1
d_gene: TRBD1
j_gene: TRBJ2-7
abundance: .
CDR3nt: TGCAGTGCTGTGACCGGGACAGGGTTTATCGAGCAGTACTTC
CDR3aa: CSAVTGTGFIEQYF

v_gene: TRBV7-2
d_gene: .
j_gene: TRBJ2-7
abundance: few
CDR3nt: TGTGCCAGCAGCCCTTACGGGGGAGCGGCCCGGATAAAATACGAGCAGTACTTC
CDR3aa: CASSPYGGAARIKYEQYF

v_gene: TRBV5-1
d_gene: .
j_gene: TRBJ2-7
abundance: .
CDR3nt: TGCGCCAGCAGCTTGGGTCCAGGGAAGAGTAGCTACGAGCAGTACTTC
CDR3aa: CASSLGPGKSSYEQYF

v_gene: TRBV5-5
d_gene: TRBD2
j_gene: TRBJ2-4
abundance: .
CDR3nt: TGTGCCAGCAGCTTGGCCGGACTAGCGGTAGCCAAAAACATTCAGTACTTC
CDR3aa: CASSLAGLAVAKNIQYF

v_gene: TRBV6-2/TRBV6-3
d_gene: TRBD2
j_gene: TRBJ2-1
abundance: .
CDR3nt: TGTGCCAGTAGTTACTCTAGCGGGGGGGCCGATGAGCAGTTCTTC
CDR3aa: CASSYSSGGADEQFF

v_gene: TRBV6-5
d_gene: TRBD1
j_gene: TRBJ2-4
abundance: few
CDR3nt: TGTGCCAGCAGTTACTCGAGGGCAGGGGGCGATCTCAAAAACATTCAGTACTTC
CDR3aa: CASSYSRAGGDLKNIQYF

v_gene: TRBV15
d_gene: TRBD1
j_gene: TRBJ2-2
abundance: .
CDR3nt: TGTGCCACCAGCAGAGAGTATGGGGACAGGGTTGGCGGGGAGCTGTTTTTT
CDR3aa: CATSREYGDRVGGELFF

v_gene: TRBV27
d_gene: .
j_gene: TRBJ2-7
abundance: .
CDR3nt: TGTGCCAGCAGTTATCAGGGGATTTCGTCCTACGAGCAGTACTTC
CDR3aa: CASSYQGISSYEQYF

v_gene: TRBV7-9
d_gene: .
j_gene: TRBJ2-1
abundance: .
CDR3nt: TGTGCCAGCAGCCAAATGGTGCGAGGGGAGCAGTTCTTC
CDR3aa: CASSQMVRGEQFF

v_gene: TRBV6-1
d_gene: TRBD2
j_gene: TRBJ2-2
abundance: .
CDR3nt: TGTGCCAGCAGGGAAGCGGGAGTGGTCCCCGGGGAGCTGTTTTTT
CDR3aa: CASREAGVVPGELFF

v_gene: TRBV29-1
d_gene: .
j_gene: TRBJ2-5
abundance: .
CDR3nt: TGCAGCGTTGAAGGTTTCACGGCCCAAGAGACCCAGTACTTC
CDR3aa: CSVEGFTAQETQYF

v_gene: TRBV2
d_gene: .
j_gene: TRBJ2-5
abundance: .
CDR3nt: TGTGCCAGCTTCGGTGAGACCCAGTACTTC
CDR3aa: CASFGETQYF

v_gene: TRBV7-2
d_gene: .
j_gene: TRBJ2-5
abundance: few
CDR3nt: TGTGCCAGCAGCTTTTTAAGAGGCGCACAAGAGACCCAGTACTTC
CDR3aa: CASSFLRGAQETQYF

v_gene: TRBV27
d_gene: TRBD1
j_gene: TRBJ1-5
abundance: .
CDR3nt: TGTGCCAGCCGACAGGGGCCCTATACCAATCAGCCCCAGCATTTT
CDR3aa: CASRQGPYTNQPQHF

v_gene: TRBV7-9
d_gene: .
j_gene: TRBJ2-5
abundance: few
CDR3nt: TGTGCCAGCAGCAACTGGGGTACCAGCCTGGAGACCCAGTACTTC
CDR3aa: CASSNWGTSLETQYF

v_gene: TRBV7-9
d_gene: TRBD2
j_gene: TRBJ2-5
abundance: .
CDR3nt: TGTGCCAGCAGCTTAGGGACTAGCGGCTTCCAAGAGACCCAGTACTTC
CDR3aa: CASSLGTSGFQETQYF

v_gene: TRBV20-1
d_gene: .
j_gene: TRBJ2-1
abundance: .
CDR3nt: TGCAGTGCGCTAACTAGTAGAGGGGAACCGTACAATGAGCAGTTCTTC
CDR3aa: CSALTSRGEPYNEQFF

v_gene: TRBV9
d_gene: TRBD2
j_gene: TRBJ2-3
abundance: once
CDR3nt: TGTGCCAGCAGCACGCGGGAGGGCCTAGATACGCAGTATTTT
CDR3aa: CASSTREGLDTQYF

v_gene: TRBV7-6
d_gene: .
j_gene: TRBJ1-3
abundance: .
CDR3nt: TGTGCCAGCAGCTTAGGTCCTGAAGTGGCTGGAAACACCATATATTTT
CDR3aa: CASSLGPEVAGNTIYF

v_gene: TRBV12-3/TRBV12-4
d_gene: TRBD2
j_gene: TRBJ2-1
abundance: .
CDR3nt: TGTGCCAGCAGTTTAGACCTAAGCGGGAACGATGAGCAGTTCTTC
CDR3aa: CASSLDLSGNDEQFF

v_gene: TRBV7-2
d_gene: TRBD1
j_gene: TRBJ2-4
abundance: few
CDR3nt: TGTGCCAGCACCCCGGGACAGGGCTATGTTAGGATTCAGTACTTC
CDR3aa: CASTPGQGYVRIQYF

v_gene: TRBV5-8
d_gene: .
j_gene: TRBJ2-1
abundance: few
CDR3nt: TGTGCCAGCAGCTTAAGGGGGGAATACAATGAGCAGTTCTTC
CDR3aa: CASSLRGEYNEQFF

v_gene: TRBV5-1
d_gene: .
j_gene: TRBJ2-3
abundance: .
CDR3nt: TGCGCCAGCAGGGCGGGGATCCGCACAGATACGCAGTATTTT
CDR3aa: CASRAGIRTDTQYF

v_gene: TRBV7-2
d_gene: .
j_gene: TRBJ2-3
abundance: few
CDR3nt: TGTGCCAGCAGCCACGAACCAGCCACAGATACGCAGTATTTT
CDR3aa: CASSHEPATDTQYF

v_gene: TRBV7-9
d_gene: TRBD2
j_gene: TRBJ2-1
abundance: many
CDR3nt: TGTGCCAGCAGCCGGGGACTAGCGGGAGACAATGAGCAGTTCTTC
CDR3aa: CASSRGLAGDNEQFF

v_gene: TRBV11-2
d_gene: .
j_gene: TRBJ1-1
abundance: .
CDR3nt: TGTGCCAGCAGCTTGGAGGCGAACACTGAAGCTTTCTTT
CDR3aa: CASSLEANTEAFF

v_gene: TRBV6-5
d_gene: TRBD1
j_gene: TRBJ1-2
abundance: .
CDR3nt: TGTGCCAGCAGAAACCGGGACAGGGCCAACTATGGCTACACCTTC
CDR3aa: CASRNRDRANYGYTF

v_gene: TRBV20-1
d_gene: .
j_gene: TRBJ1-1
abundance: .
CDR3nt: TGCAGTGCTAGAGATCGGGCCAATGAAGCTTTCTTT
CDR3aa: CSARDRANEAFF

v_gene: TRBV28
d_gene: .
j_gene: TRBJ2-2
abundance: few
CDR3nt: TGTGCCAGCAGTTTATGGGACGGGCACACCGGGGAGCTGTTTTTT
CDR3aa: CASSLWDGHTGELFF

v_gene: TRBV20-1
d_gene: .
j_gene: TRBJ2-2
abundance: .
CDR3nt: TGCAGTGCTAGAATCCAAAGGGACACCGGGGAGCTGTTTTTT
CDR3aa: CSARIQRDTGELFF

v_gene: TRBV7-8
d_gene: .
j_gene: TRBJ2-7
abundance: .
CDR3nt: TGTGCCAGCAGCTCGCAGGCTTTCTACGAGCAGTACTTC
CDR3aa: CASSSQAFYEQYF

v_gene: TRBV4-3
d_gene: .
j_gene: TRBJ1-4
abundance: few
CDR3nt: TGCGCCAGCAGTCCGGCCCCGATGGGTGAAAAACTGTTTTTT
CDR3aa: CASSPAPMGEKLFF